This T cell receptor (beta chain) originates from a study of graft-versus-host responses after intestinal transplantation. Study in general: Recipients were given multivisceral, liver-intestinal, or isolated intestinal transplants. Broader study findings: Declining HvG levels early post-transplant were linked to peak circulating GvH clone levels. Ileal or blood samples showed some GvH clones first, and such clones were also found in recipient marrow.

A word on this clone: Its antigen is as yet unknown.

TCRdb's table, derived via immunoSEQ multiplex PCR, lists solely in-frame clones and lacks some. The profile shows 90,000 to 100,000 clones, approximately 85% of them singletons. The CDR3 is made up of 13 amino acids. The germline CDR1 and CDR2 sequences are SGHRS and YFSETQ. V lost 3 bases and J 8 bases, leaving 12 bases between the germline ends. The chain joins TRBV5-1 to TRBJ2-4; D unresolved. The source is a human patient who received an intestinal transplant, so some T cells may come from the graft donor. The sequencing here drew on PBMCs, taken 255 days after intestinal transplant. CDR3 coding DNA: TGCGCCAGCAGCTCGGCGGTGGACGACATTCAGTACTTC. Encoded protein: CASSSAVDDIQYF.